This T cell receptor (beta chain) was sequenced for a study of cytomegalovirus exposure and HLA in healthy donors. Looking at the study overall: Among the roughly 430 genotyped donors, about 81% were placed in the Caucasian-associated ancestry cluster.

Study-level results: In a later analysis, HLA-associated TCR beta chains were more clonally expanded than equally common others.

With regard to this clone: The antigen is not known.

The CDR3 has 14 residues. In germline, CDR1 is MNHNS, CDR2 SASEGT. V lost 10 bases and J 4 bases, leaving 20 bases between the germline ends. The PCR employed 60 Vbeta primers together with 13 Jbeta primers. Only in-frame clones appear in the TCRdb table, and some are missing; sequencing was by immunoSEQ multiplex PCR. The sample comprises about 230,000 clones, 77% of which are singletons, and around 2.9% rests with the top ten. V is TRBV6-1 and J is TRBJ2-7, with D possibly being TRBD2 (6 bases). Sequences were obtained from PBMCs. The sequence came from an older woman in good health and CMV-seropositive. The CDR3 is CAIASLAPTYEQYF. The CDR3, as DNA: TGTGCCATCGCTTCCCTAGCGCCAACTTACGAGCAGTACTTC.